Sequencing of this T cell receptor beta chain was carried out in a study of CD8 T cells in Susac syndrome. This clonotype appeared a single time. CD8+ and CD4+ T cells from blood underwent TCR beta sequencing. The CD8+ and CD4+ T cells were isolated magnetically using a negative isolation approach, whereas the TEMRA cells were enriched by FACS. Reverse transcription of about 0.5 to 1 ug RNA was carried out with random hexamers. TCRdb called the immunoSEQ multiplex PCR reads again in MiXCR, with one record for every CDR3 protein. The sample has roughly 190,000 distinct CDR3 sequences; about 95% are singletons. From germline, CDR1 is SQVTM and CDR2 ANQGSEA. V was clipped by 6 bases and J by 12 bases, with 18 bases between them. The CDR3 has 12 residues.

The J gene is TRBJ2-1, the V gene TRBV29-1, with TRBD2 as a possible D gene (6 bases). What was sequenced was CD8+ T cells from PBMCs. The source is a human donor with Susac syndrome. In DNA, the CDR3 is TGCAGCGTGCCCCTGGGTAGGGGAGGGCAGTTCTTC. As protein: CSVPLGRGGQFF.